This T cell receptor (beta chain) comes out of a study of cytomegalovirus exposure and HLA in healthy donors. Background on the study: There were 117 million unique TCR beta sequences, drawn from about 190 million T cells, in an earlier analysis.

This CDR3 is 15 amino acids long. V was clipped by 6 bases and J by 6 bases; unmatched bases: 9. Germline lookup yields CDR1 KGHSH and CDR2 LQKENI. Use of 60 Vbeta and 13 Jbeta primers characterized the PCR. Clones were sequenced by immunoSEQ multiplex PCR, and TCRdb holds only the in-frame ones, with some missing. The table lists 150,000 or so clones, 70% to 80% of them singletons. Study outcomes and limitations: What TCR beta sequences reportedly achieved was accurate prediction of HLA-A and HLA-B alleles in most subjects. In a later analysis, specific HLA alleles were associated with 15,000 to 20,000 TCR beta sequences at a 0.05 false discovery rate. The authors listed 164 TCR beta chains as cytomegalovirus-associated.

This clone occurred once. The antigen remains undetermined. The rearrangement joins TRBV18 to TRBJ1-5; 9 nucleotides agree with TRBD1. Sequencing input: PBMCs. The sequence derives from a middle-aged woman in good health and CMV-seronegative. The chain's CDR3 is CASSLGQGMIQPQHF. The CDR3 DNA is TGTGCCAGCTCCCTGGGACAGGGAATGATTCAGCCCCAGCATTTT.